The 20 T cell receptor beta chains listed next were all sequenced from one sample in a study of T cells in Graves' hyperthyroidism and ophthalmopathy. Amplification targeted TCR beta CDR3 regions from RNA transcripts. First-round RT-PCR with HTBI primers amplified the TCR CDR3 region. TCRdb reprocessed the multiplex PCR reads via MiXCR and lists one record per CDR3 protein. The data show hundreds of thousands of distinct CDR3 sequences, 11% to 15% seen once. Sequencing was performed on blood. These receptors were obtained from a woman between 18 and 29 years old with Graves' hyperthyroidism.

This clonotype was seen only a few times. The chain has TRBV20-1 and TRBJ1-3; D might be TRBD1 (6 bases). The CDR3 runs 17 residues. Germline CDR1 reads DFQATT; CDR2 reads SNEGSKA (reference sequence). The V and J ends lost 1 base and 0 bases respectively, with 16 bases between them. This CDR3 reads CSARGLGQTISGNTIYF. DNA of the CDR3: TGCAGTGCTAGAGGGTTAGGACAGACAATCTCTGGAAACACCATATATTTT.

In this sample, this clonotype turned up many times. CDR3 sequence: CASSTLRLAGGWNTGELFF. CDR3 DNA sequence: TGTGCCAGCAGTACCCTTCGACTAGCGGGAGGGTGGAACACCGGGGAGCTGTTTTTT. This chain uses TRBV28 with TRBJ2-2, with 14 bases aligning to TRBD2. Germline V gene data show CDR1 as MDHEN and CDR2 as SYDVKM. This CDR3 is 19 amino acids long. The V segment lost 5 bases and the J segment 1 base; nucleotides outside the gene matches: 9.

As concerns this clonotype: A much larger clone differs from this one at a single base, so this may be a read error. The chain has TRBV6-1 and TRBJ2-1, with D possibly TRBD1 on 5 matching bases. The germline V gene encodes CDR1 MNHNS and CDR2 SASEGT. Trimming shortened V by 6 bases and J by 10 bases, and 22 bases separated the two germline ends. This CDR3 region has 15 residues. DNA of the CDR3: TGTGCCAGCAGGCCGGACATACCTGCTTCCTACGAGCAGTTCTTC. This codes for CASRPDIPASYEQFF.

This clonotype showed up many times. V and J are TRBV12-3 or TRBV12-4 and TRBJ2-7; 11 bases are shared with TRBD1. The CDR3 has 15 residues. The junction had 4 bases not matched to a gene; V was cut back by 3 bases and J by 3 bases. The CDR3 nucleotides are TGTGCCAGCAGTTTTCCTGGGACAGGGGGCTACGAGCAGTACTTC. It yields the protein CASSFPGTGGYEQYF.

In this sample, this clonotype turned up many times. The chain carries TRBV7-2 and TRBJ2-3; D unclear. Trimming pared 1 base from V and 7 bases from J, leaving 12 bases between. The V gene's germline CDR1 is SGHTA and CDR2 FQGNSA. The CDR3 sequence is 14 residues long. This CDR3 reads CASSLEVRPYTQYF. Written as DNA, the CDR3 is TGTGCCAGCAGCTTAGAGGTCCGGCCATATACGCAGTATTTT.

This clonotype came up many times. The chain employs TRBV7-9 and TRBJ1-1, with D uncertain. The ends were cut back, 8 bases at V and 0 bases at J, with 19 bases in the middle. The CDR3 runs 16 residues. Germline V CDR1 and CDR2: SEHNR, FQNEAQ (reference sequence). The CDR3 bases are TGTGCCAGCTTCCCGAAGGGCAGGTCGATGAACACTGAAGCTTTCTTT. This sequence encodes CASFPKGRSMNTEAFF.

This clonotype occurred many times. The CDR3 DNA sequence: TGTGCCAGCAGCTCTCACAGGGTATCGAACACCGGGGAGCTGTTTTTT. Translation gives CASSSHRVSNTGELFF. The chain joins TRBV7-8 to TRBJ2-2; weak D call: TRBD1 (6 bases). The germline gives CDR1 SGHVS, CDR2 FQNEAQ. The length of the CDR3 is 16 residues. V was trimmed by 4 bases and J by 0 bases, leaving 12 bases between them.

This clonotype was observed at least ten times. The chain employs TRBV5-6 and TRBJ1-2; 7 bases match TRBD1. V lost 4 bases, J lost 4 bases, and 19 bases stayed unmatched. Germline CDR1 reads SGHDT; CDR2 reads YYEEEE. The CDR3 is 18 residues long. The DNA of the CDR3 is TGTGCCAGCAGCCAGTGGGGCTATAGCTCGGGACAGTCCTATGGCTACACCTTC. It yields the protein CASSQWGYSSGQSYGYTF.

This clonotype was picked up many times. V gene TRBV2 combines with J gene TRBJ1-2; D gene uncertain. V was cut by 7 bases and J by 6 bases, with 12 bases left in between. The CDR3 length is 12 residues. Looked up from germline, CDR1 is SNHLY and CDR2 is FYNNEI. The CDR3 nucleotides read TGTGCCAGCAATGGCGACTGGGATGGCTACACCTTC. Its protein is CASNGDWDGYTF.

In nucleotides, the CDR3 is TGTGCCAGCAGCTTAGGCCGGCCGACAGATACGCAGTATTTT. It specifies CASSLGRPTDTQYF. The rearrangement uses TRBV7-9 and TRBJ2-3; no definite D call. This CDR3 has 14 amino acids. Trimming left V 1 base short and J 3 bases short, with 8 bases between. Germline CDR1 and CDR2: SEHNR and FQNEAQ (reference sequence).

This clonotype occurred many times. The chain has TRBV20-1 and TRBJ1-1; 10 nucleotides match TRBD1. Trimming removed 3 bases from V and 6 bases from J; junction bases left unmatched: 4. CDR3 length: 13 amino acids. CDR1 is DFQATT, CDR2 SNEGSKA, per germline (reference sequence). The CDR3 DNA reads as TGCAGTGCTAGTGACAGGGGGCTGCCTGAAGCTTTCTTT. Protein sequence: CSASDRGLPEAFF.

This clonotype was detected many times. CDR3 sequence: CASSAQGQGNIQYF. The DNA of the CDR3 is TGTGCCAGCAGTGCTCAAGGACAGGGAAACATTCAGTACTTC. This chain links TRBV2 with TRBJ2-4; 8 positions match TRBD1. The CDR3 extends over 14 amino acids. In germline, CDR1 is SNHLY, CDR2 FYNNEI. After removal of 4 bases from V and 6 bases from J, the junction contained 5 bases not matched to a gene.

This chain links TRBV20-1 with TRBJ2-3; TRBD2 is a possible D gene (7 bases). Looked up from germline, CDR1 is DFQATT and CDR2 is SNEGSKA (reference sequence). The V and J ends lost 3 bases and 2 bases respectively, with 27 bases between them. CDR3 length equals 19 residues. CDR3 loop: CSARVGLEGRGGLTDTQYF. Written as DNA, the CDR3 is TGCAGTGCTAGGGTTGGACTAGAGGGCCGTGGGGGCCTCACAGATACGCAGTATTTT.

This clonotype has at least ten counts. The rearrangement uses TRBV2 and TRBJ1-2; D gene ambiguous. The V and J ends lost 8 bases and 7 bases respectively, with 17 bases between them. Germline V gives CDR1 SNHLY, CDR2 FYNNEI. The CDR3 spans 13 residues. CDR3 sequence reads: CASGSEGRAGYTF. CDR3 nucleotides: TGTGCCAGCGGTTCTGAAGGAAGGGCTGGCTACACCTTC.

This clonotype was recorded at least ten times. The CDR3 reads CASSLGGYLSYEQYF. The CDR3 DNA reads TGTGCCAGCAGCTTGGGTGGGTACCTATCCTACGAGCAGTACTTC. The V call is TRBV7-2, the J call TRBJ2-7; D not resolved. CDR3 length: 15 residues. V dropped 3 bases and J dropped 1 base, with 13 bases sitting between them. Germline CDR1 reads SGHTA; CDR2 reads FQGNSA.

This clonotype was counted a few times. The CDR3, as DNA: TGTGCCAGCAGCCTAAAGGGACAGACTGAAGCTTTCTTT. This gives the protein CASSLKGQTEAFF. J is TRBJ1-1 and V is TRBV7-9; 7 bases map to TRBD1. CDR1 is SEHNR and CDR2 is FQNEAQ in the germline V gene (reference sequence). The CDR3 totals 13 residues. The ends lost 5 bases at V and 5 bases at J; junction bases unmatched: 5.

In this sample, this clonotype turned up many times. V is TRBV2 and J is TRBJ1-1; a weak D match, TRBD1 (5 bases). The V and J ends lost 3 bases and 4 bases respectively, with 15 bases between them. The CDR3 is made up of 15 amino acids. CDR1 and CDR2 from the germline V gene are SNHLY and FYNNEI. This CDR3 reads CASSDGTPFSTEAFF. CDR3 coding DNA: TGTGCCAGCAGTGACGGGACCCCATTTAGCACTGAAGCTTTCTTT.

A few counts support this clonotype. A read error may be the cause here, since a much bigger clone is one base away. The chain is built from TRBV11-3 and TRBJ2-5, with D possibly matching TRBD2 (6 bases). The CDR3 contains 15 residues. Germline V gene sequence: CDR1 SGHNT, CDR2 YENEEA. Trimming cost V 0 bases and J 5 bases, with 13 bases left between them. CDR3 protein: CASSLEGGGVETQYF. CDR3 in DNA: TGTGCCAGCAGCTTAGAGGGTGGCGGGGTGGAGACCCAGTACTTC.

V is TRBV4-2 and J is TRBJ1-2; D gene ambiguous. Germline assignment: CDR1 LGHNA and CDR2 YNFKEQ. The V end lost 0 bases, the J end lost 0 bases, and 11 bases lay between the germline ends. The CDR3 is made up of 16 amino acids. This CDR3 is CASSQEPSQSNYGYTF. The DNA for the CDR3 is TGTGCCAGCAGCCAAGAACCCAGCCAGTCTAACTATGGCTACACCTTC.

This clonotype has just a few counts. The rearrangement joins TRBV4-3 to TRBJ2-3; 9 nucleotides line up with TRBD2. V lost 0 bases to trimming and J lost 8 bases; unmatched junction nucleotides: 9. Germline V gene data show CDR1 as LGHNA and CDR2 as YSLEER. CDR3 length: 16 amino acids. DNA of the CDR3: TGCGCCAGCAGCCAAGATCGGCGGGAGGGGAGCGCTACGCAGTATTTT. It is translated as CASSQDRREGSATQYF.